Sequencing of this T cell receptor beta chain was carried out in a study of a mutant IDH1 vaccine in newly diagnosed glioma. This clone has a single count. The antigen is not known. The germline gives CDR1 SGHVS, CDR2 FNYEAQ. J was trimmed by 1 base and V by 4 bases; bases with no gene match: 12. The CDR3 runs to 17 residues. The time point denotes: week 5, during vaccination. Doses of 300 ug of mutant IDH1 20-mer peptide were given with topical imiquimod. Clones were read by immunoSEQ multiplex PCR, and TCRdb kept only the in-frame ones, dropping some. The sample lists approximately 60,000 clones; roughly 80% were seen once.

The input for sequencing was PBMCs, taken from a glioma patient whose treatment included an IDH1 peptide vaccine. This TCR derives from a young woman with glioma. Some clones in this sample may be carry-over from other donors' samples. The V gene is TRBV7-6, the J gene TRBJ1-1, with 7 positions matching TRBD1. CDR3 sequence: CASSSTGQVVGNTEAFF. CDR3 DNA sequence: TGTGCCAGCAGCTCCACCGGACAGGTGGTGGGGAACACTGAAGCTTTCTTT. The entire variable domain, with the rest obtained from reference TRBV7-6 and TRBJ1-1, is as follows: GAGVSQSPRYKVTKRGQDVALRCDPISGHVSLYWYRQALGQGPEFLTYFNYEAQQDKSGLPNDRFSAERPEGSISTLTIQRTEQRDSAMYRCASSSTGQVVGNTEAFFGQGTRLTVV.